The entry that follows covers one T cell receptor beta chain sequence. Repertoires were generated with immunoSEQ multiplex PCR, while TCRdb's copy carries only in-frame clones and drops some. The sample lists around 170,000 clones; around 84% were seen once. The data derive from a study of blood T cell repertoires in COVID-19. As for the study in general: Donors in the United States, Italy and Spain gave samples during acute or convalescent COVID-19.

The V end lost 7 bases, the J end lost 4 bases, and 20 bases lay between the germline ends. The CDR3 consists of 15 residues. In germline, CDR1 is MNHNY, CDR2 SVGAGI (reference sequence). This chain connects TRBV6-6 to TRBJ2-7, with TRBD2 as a possible D gene (7 bases). The sequence came from a man between 45 and 60 years old with active or convalescent COVID-19. Sequencing was done on a sample of peripheral blood. CDR3 nucleotide sequence: TGTGCCAGCACCAACTCGCGGGGGCAGGGGTACGAGCAGTACTTC. It codes for CASTNSRGQGYEQYF.